The present T cell receptor beta chain was sequenced within a study of patients and donors after allogeneic stem cell transplantation. Using its own MiXCR run on the RT-PCR reads, TCRdb lists one record per CDR3 protein. The profile shows 45,000 to 65,000 distinct CDR3 sequences, 10% to 15% of them singletons. This clonotype has at least ten counts. CDR1 is LNHDA and CDR2 is SQIVND in the germline V gene (reference sequence). The CDR3 is made up of 13 amino acids. The V gene lost 2 bases and the J gene lost 5 bases, with 7 bases spanning the gap. The sample was blood, either unsorted or a sorted T cell fraction (not recorded which). The chain joins TRBV19 to TRBJ2-1; a weak D match, TRBD2 (6 bases). This clonotype originated in a human donor who was either an allogeneic HSCT recipient or a stem cell or donor lymphocyte infusion donor (not recorded which). It is not recorded whose cells these are; they may come from a transplant donor. The CDR3 DNA reads TGTGCCAGTAGTATATTAGCGGACAATGAGCAGTTCTTC. Its translation: CASSILADNEQFF.